The 12 T cell receptor beta chains presented below share a single source sample, sequenced in a study of radiotherapy plus CTLA-4 blockade in lung cancer. The data were produced by immunoSEQ multiplex PCR, yet TCRdb's version contains in-frame clones alone and is incomplete. Among about 59,000 clones listed, roughly 76% were seen once. The sequences come from peripheral blood, collected from a patient treated with radiotherapy plus ipilimumab. These receptors were taken from a human donor with non-small cell lung cancer who had a complete response to radiotherapy plus ipilimumab.

V is TRBV29-1 and J is TRBJ2-7; 9 nucleotides agree with TRBD1. This CDR3 is 14 amino acids long. The junction had 10 bases not matched to a gene; V was cut back by 4 bases and J by 6 bases. Germline CDR1 and CDR2: SQVTM and ANQGSEA. CDR3 nucleotide sequence: TGCAGCGTTGCTTACAGGGGGCACGGGGTCGAGCAGTACTTC. The encoded protein is CSVAYRGHGVEQYF.

The V call is TRBV6-5, the J call TRBJ2-2; D is uncertain. The germline V gene encodes CDR1 MNHEY and CDR2 SVGAGI. Trimming stripped 9 bases from V and 0 bases from J, with 11 bases between. CDR3 length equals 14 residues. CDR3 sequence (DNA): TGTGCCAGTTCTCAGGCGACGAACACCGGGGAGCTGTTTTTT. As protein: CASSQATNTGELFF.

This chain links TRBV19 with TRBJ2-1; D unresolved. The CDR3 runs 12 residues. Germline-derived CDR1 and CDR2 are LNHDA and SQIVND (reference sequence). V lost 3 bases and J 10 bases, leaving 10 bases between the germline ends. The CDR3 protein is CASSIGLLEQFF. CDR3 bases: TGTGCCAGTAGTATTGGGCTATTAGAGCAGTTCTTC. Looking up the rest from reference TRBV19 and TRBJ2-1 gives the full variable domain: DGGITQSPKYLFRKEGQNVTLSCEQNLNHDAMYWYRQDPGQGLRLIYYSQIVNDFQKGDIAEGYSVSREKKESFPLTVTSAQKNPTAFYLCASSIGLLEQFFGPGTRLTVL.

The chain joins TRBV10-3 to TRBJ2-2, with TRBD2 matching over 7 bases. V was pared by 11 bases and J by 7 bases, with 16 bases of the junction left unmatched. Germline V gene data show CDR1 as ENHRY and CDR2 as SYGVKD. The CDR3 has 15 amino acids. CDR3 in DNA: TGTGCCGTCAACCCGGGAGGAAGTTGGCACGGGGAGCTGTTTTTT. Amino acid sequence: CAVNPGGSWHGELFF.

The chain has TRBV19 and TRBJ2-7, with TRBD2 matching over 10 bases. In germline, CDR1 is LNHDA, CDR2 SQIVND (reference sequence). The V gene end was trimmed by 5 bases and the J gene end by 1 base; junction bases not matched to a gene: 8. This CDR3 region has 16 residues. Written as DNA, the CDR3 is TGTGCCAGTAGTCAGGCCGCTAGCGGGGGTTCCTACGAGCAGTACTTC. It codes for CASSQAASGGSYEQYF.

Only one count was recorded for this clone. The chain has TRBV29-1 and TRBJ2-4, with D maybe TRBD2 (6 bases). Trimming took 7 bases from V and 6 from J, leaving 13 bases between them. The CDR3 totals 12 residues. In germline, CDR1 is SQVTM, CDR2 ANQGSEA. The CDR3 nucleotides are TGCAGCGGGAGGGGACGCGGAAACATTCAGTACTTC. Its protein is CSGRGRGNIQYF.

The chain has TRBV19 and TRBJ2-5; the match to TRBD2 covers 8 bases. V was pared by 1 base and J by 5 bases, with 6 bases of the junction left unmatched. Germline assignment: CDR1 LNHDA and CDR2 SQIVND (reference sequence). This CDR3 contains 15 residues. The CDR3 here is CASSIAGGRSETQYF. In nucleotides, the CDR3 is TGTGCCAGTAGTATAGCAGGCGGGAGGTCCGAGACCCAGTACTTC.

This chain joins TRBV11-2 and TRBJ2-7; 9 bases match TRBD2. Germline CDR1 is SGHAT and CDR2 is FQNNGV. Trimming cost V 6 bases and J 5 bases; bases outside gene matches: 8. The CDR3 contains 14 residues. The CDR3 region has the DNA TGTGCCAGCAGAATAGTAGCGGGAGTCCACGAGCAGTACTTC. Translated, it gives CASRIVAGVHEQYF. Full variable domain (remainder filled in from reference TRBV11-2 and TRBJ2-7): EAGVAQSPRYKIIEKRQSVAFWCNPISGHATLYWYQQILGQGPKLLIQFQNNGVVDDSQLPKDRFSAERLKGVDSTLKIQPAKLEDSAVYLCASRIVAGVHEQYFGPGTRLTVT.

As DNA, the CDR3 is TGTGCCAGCAGTTACTCTGGGAGCTACGAGCAGTACTTC. Encoded protein: CASSYSGSYEQYF. The gene calls are TRBV6-5 and TRBJ2-7; a weak D match, TRBD2 (5 bases). This CDR3 has 13 residues. Trimming cost V 0 bases and J 3 bases, with 6 bases left between them. CDR1 is MNHEY, CDR2 SVGAGI, per germline.

This clone was seen a handful of times. The rearrangement joins TRBV19 to TRBJ1-1; TRBD1 agrees at 9 bases. Germline values: CDR1 LNHDA, CDR2 SQIVND (reference sequence). With V trimmed by 6 bases and J by 7 bases, 6 bases remained unmatched. The CDR3 covers 13 residues. The CDR3 here is CASRSTGGGEAFF. DNA of the CDR3: TGTGCCAGTAGGAGTACAGGGGGCGGTGAAGCTTTCTTT.

The CDR3: CASSLRPSVGTTNVLTF. CDR3 DNA sequence: TGTGCCAGCAGCTTAAGGCCCAGCGTTGGAACGACCAACGTCCTGACTTTC. J is TRBJ2-6 and V is TRBV7-8; no reliable D call. In germline, CDR1 is SGHVS, CDR2 FQNEAQ. The CDR3 totals 17 residues. The V gene lost 2 bases and the J gene lost 8 bases, with 19 bases spanning the gap. Complete variable domain (other parts from reference TRBV7-8 and TRBJ2-6): GAGVSQSPRYKVAKRGQDVALRCDPISGHVSLFWYQQALGQGPEFLTYFQNEAQLDKSGLPSDRFFAERPEGSVSTLKIQRTQQEDSAVYLCASSLRPSVGTTNVLTFGAGSRLTVL.

V and J are TRBV9 and TRBJ2-1; D is unresolved. V lost 3 bases and J 3 bases, leaving 13 bases between the germline ends. Germline lookup yields CDR1 SGDLS and CDR2 YYNGEE. The CDR3 runs 15 residues. CDR3 loop: CASSDQRVGYNEQFF. The CDR3 bases are TGTGCCAGCAGCGACCAGCGAGTGGGCTACAATGAGCAGTTCTTC.